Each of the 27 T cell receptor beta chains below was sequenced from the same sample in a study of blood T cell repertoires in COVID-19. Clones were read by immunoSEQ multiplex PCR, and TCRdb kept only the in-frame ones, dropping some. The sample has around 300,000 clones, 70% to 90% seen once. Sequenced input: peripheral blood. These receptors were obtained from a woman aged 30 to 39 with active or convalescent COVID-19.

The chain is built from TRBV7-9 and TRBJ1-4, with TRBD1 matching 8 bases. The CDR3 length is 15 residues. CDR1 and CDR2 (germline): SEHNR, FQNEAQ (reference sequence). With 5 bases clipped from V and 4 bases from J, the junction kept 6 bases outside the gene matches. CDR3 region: CASSLDRGVNEKLFF. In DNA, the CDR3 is TGTGCCAGCAGCCTTGACAGGGGCGTTAATGAAAAACTGTTTTTT.

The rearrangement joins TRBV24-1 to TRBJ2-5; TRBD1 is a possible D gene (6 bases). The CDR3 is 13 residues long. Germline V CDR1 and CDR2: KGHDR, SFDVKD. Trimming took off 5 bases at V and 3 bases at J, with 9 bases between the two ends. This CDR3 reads CATSAQGKETQYF. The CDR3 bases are TGTGCCACCAGTGCGCAGGGGAAAGAGACCCAGTACTTC.

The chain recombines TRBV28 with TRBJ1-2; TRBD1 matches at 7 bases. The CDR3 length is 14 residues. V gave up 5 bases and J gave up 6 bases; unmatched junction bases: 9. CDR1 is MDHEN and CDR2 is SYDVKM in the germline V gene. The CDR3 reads CASSPPDRVHGYTF. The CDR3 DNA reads TGTGCCAGCAGTCCCCCAGACAGGGTGCATGGCTACACCTTC.

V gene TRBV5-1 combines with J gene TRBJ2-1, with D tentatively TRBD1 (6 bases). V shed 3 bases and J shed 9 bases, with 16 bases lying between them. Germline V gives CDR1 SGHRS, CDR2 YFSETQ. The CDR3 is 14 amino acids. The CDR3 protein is CASSSQQGRTEQFF. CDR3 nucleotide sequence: TGCGCCAGCAGCTCCCAACAGGGTCGCACTGAGCAGTTCTTC.

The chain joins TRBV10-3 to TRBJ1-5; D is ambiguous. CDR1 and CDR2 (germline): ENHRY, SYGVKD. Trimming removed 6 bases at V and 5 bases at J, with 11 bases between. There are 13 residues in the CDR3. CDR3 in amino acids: CAISDTWDQPQHF. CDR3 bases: TGTGCCATCAGCGACACCTGGGATCAGCCCCAGCATTTT.

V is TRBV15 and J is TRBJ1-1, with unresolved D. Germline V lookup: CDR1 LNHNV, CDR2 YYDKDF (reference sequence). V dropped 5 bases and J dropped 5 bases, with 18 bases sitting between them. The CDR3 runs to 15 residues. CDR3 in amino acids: CATSSRRSGKTEAFF. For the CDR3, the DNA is TGTGCCACCAGCTCCCGGAGGAGCGGGAAGACTGAAGCTTTCTTT.

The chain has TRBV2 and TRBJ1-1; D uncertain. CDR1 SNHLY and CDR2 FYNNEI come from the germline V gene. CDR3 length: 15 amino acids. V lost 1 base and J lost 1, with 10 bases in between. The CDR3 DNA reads TGTGCCAGCAGTGAAGAATACTTAAAGAACACTGAAGCTTTCTTT. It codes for CASSEEYLKNTEAFF.

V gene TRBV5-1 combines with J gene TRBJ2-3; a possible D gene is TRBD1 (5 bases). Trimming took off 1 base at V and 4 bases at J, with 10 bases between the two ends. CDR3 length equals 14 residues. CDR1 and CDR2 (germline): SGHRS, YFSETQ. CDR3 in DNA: TGCGCCAGCAGCTTGCAGGGTAGCCCAGATACGCAGTATTTT. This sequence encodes CASSLQGSPDTQYF.

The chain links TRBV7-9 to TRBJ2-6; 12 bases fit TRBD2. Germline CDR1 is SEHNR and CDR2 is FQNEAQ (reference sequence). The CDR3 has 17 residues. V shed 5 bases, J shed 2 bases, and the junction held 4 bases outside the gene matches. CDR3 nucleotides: TGTGCCAGCAGCCCTAGCGGGGGGGCCCCTGGGGCCAACGTCCTGACTTTC. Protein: CASSPSGGAPGANVLTF.

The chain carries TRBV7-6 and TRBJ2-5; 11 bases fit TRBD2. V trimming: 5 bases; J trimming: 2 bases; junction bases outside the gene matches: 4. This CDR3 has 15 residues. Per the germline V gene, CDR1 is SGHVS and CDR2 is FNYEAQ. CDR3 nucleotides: TGTGCCAGCAGCGAGCTAGCGGGGGGACAAGAGACCCAGTACTTC. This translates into CASSELAGGQETQYF.

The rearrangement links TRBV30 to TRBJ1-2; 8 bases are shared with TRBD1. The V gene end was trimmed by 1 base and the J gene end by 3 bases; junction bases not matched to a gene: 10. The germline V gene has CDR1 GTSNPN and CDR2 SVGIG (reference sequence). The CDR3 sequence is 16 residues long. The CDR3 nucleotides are TGTGCCTGGAGTGGGCGCGGACAGGGTCCTGACTATGGCTACACCTTC. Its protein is CAWSGRGQGPDYGYTF.

CDR3 DNA: TGTGCCAGCTCGCCAGGGACAGGCAGTGGCTACACCTTC. Encoded protein: CASSPGTGSGYTF. The chain carries TRBV18 and TRBJ1-2; 8 nucleotides agree with TRBD1. The CDR3 is 13 residues long. Germline V lookup: CDR1 KGHSH, CDR2 LQKENI. The V gene end was trimmed by 6 bases and the J gene end by 7 bases; junction bases not matched to a gene: 7.

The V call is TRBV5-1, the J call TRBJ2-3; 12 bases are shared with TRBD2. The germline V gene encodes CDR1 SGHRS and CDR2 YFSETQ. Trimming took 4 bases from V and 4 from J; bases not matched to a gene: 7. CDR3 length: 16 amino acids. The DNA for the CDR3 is TGCGCCAGCAGCGCGCTAGCGGGGGGGCCCCCAGATACGCAGTATTTT. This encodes CASSALAGGPPDTQYF.

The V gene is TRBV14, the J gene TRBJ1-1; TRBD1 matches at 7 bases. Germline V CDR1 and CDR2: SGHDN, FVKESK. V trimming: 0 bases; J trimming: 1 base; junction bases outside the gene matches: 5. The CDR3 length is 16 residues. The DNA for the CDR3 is TGTGCCAGCAGCCAAGATCACCGGACAGGGAACACTGAAGCTTTCTTT. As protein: CASSQDHRTGNTEAFF. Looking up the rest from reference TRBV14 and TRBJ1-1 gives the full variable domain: EAGVTQFPSHSVIEKGQTVTLRCDPISGHDNLYWYRRVMGKEIKFLLHFVKESKQDESGMPNNRFLAERTGGTYSTLKVQPAELEDSGVYFCASSQDHRTGNTEAFFGQGTRLTVV.

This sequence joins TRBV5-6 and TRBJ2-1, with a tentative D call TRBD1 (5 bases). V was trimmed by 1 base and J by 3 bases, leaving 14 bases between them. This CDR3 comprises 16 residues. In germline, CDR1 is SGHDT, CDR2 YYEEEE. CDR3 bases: TGTGCCAGCAGCTTGCCTCCCACCGACAGCTACAATGAGCAGTTCTTC. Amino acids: CASSLPPTDSYNEQFF.

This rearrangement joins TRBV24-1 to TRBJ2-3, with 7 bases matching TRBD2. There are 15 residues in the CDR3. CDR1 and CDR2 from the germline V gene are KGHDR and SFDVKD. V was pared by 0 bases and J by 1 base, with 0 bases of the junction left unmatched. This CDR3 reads CATSDLGGGTDTQYF. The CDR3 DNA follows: TGTGCCACCAGTGATTTGGGGGGGGGCACAGATACGCAGTATTTT.

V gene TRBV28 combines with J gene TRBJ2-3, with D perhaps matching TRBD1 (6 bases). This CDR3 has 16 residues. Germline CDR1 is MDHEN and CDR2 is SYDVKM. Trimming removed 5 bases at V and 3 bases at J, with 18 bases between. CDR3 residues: CASSPHSTGQTDTQYF. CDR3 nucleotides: TGTGCCAGCAGTCCACACTCGACAGGTCAAACAGATACGCAGTATTTT.

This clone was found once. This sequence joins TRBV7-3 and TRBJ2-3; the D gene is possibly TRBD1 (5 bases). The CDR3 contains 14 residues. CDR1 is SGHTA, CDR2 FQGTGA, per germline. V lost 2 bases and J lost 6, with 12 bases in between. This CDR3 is CASSLRRDSDTQYF. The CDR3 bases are TGTGCCAGCAGCTTACGCAGGGATAGTGATACGCAGTATTTT.

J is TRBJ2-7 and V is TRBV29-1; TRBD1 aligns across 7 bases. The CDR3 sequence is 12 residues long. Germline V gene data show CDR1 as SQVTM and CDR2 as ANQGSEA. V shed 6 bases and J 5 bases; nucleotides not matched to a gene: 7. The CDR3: CSVGQISNEQYF. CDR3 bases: TGCAGCGTGGGACAGATTTCCAACGAGCAGTACTTC.

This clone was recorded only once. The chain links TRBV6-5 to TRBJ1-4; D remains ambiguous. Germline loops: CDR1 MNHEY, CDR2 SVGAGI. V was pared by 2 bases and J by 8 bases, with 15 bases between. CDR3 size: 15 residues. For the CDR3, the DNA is TGTGCCAGCAGTTACCGGGGAGGGAGGGAGGAAAAACTGTTTTTT. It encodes CASSYRGGREEKLFF.

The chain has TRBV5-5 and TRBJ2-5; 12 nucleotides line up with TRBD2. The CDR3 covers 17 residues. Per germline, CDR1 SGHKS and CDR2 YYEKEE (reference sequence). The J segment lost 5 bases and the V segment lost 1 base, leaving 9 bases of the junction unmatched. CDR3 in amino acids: CASSLTQTSGGRETQYF. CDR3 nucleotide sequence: TGTGCCAGCAGCTTGACCCAGACTAGCGGGGGAAGGGAGACCCAGTACTTC.

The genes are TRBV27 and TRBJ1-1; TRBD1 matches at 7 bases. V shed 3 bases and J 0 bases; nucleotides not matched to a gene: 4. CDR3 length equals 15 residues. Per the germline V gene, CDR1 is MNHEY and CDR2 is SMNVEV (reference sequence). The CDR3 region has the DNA TGTGCCAGCAGTTTCATGGACAGGATGAACACTGAAGCTTTCTTT. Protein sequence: CASSFMDRMNTEAFF.

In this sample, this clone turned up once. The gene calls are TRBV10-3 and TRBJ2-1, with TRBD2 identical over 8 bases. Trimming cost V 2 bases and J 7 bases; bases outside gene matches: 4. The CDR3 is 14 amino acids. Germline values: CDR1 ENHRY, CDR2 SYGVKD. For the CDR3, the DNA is TGTGCCATCAGTGAGCGCGGGGGGTCGAATGAGCAGTTCTTC. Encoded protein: CAISERGGSNEQFF.

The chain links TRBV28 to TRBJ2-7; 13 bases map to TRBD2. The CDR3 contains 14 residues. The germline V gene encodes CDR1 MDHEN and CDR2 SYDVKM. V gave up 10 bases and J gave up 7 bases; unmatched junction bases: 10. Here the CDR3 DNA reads TGTGCCATCGGGACTAGCGGGAACACTGGGGAGCAGTACTTC. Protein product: CAIGTSGNTGEQYF.

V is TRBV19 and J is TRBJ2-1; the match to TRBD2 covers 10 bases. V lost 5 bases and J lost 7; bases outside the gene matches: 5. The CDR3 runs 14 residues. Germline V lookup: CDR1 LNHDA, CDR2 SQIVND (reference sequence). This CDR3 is CASSRTSGRNEQFF. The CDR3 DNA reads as TGTGCCAGTAGTCGGACTAGCGGCCGGAATGAGCAGTTCTTC.

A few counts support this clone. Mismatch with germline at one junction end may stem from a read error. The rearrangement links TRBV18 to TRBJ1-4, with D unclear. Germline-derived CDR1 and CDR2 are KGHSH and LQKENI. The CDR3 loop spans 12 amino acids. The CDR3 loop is CASSPTNEKLFF. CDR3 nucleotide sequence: TGTGCCAGCTCACCAACAAATGAAAAACTGTTTTTT.

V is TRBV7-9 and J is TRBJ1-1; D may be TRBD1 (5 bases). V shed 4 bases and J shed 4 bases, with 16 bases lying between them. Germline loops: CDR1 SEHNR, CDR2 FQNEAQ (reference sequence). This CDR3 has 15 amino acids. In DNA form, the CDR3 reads TGTGCCAGCAGCTCTCAGGGTGCATCCAGCACTGAAGCTTTCTTT. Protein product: CASSSQGASSTEAFF.